A single T cell receptor beta chain is shown here with its context. No antigen is known for it. Primers used in a second PCR of roughly 6 to 11 cycles were a sample-barcoded 5' primer and a J-beta primer mix. TCRdb called the 5' RACE reads again in MiXCR, with one record for every CDR3 protein. The table shows about 1.7 million distinct CDR3 sequences, with about 28% occurring only once. The data were obtained in a study of blood T cells in healthy people across ages. Study information: Through template switching, about one barcoded beta molecule was captured per two T cells, as measured in model experiments.

From germline, CDR1 is PRHDT and CDR2 FYEKMQ (reference sequence). Trimming at V came to 6 bases and at J to 5 bases, leaving 7 bases not matched to a gene. The CDR3 is 15 amino acids. Samples each yielded at least 5 micrograms of total RNA. Points from the study as a whole: TCR beta diversity, measured per million T cells, fell in a roughly linear way with age. Estimates based on one million T cells were treated as lower bounds.

The material sequenced was blood. The receptor was derived from a woman younger than 45 in good health. The V call is TRBV13, the J call TRBJ2-1; 10 positions agree with TRBD1. The CDR3 nucleotides read TGTGCCAGCAGTTGGACAGGGGGGTCCCACAATGAGCAGTTCTTC. Amino acids: CASSWTGGSHNEQFF.